What follows are 13 T cell receptor beta chains derived from one specimen sequenced in a study of T cells in Graves' hyperthyroidism and ophthalmopathy. The investigators amplified TCR beta CDR3 regions from RNA transcripts. First-round RT-PCR of the TCR CDR3 relied on the HTBI primer set. TCRdb analysed the multiplex PCR reads with MiXCR anew, one entry per CDR3 protein. The sample lists about 290,000 distinct CDR3 sequences; 12% to 15% were seen once. The sequenced material came from blood. These receptors came from a middle-aged woman with Graves' hyperthyroidism.

This clonotype was seen a handful of times. The chain recombines TRBV5-5 with TRBJ1-5, with D possibly TRBD1 on 6 matching bases. The CDR3 is made up of 17 amino acids. Trimming cost V 0 bases and J 2 bases, with 15 bases left between them. Germline V gene data show CDR1 as SGHKS and CDR2 as YYEKEE (reference sequence). CDR3 residues: CASSLVLGGLGNQPQHF. DNA for the CDR3: TGTGCCAGCAGCTTGGTTCTAGGGGGTCTTGGCAATCAGCCCCAGCATTTT. The variable domain in full, with the rest retrieved from reference TRBV5-5 and TRBJ1-5, is DAGVTQSPTHLIKTRGQQVTLRCSPISGHKSVSWYQQVLGQGPQFIFQYYEKEERGRGNFPDRFSARQFPNYSSELNVNALLLGDSALYLCASSLVLGGLGNQPQHFGDGTRLSIL.

This clonotype was counted at least ten times. The chain couples TRBV12-3 or TRBV12-4 to TRBJ1-1; 8 bases align to TRBD1. With V trimmed by 6 bases and J by 5 bases, 5 bases remained unmatched. The CDR3 is 13 residues long. The CDR3 region is CASRETGETEAFF. The CDR3 nucleotides read TGTGCCAGCAGGGAGACAGGGGAAACTGAAGCTTTCTTT.

This clonotype was recorded many times. The chain has TRBV18 and TRBJ2-1, with D perhaps TRBD1 or TRBD2 (5 bases each). CDR3 length: 13 residues. Germline CDR1 and CDR2: KGHSH and LQKENI. V was shortened by 3 bases and J by 7 bases, with 10 bases between the two germline ends. The CDR3 bases are TGTGCCAGCTCACCTATTGGGGGAAATGAGCAGTTCTTC. Its translation is CASSPIGGNEQFF.

This clonotype showed up many times. The chain couples TRBV6-1 to TRBJ1-1; D gene unclear. The CDR3 loop spans 14 amino acids. The germline CDR1 and CDR2 sequences are MNHNS and SASEGT. Trimming left V 1 base short and J 7 bases short, with 13 bases between. DNA for the CDR3: TGTGCCAGCAGTGAAGGTGACACGCCCCATGAAGCTTTCTTT. This translates into CASSEGDTPHEAFF.

In its sample, this clonotype was seen many times. The chain couples TRBV6-5 to TRBJ2-7, with TRBD1 identical over 9 bases. Germline trimming cut 2 bases from V and 2 bases from J; bases unmatched to any gene: 10. Germline loops: CDR1 MNHEY, CDR2 SVGAGI. The CDR3 loop spans 17 amino acids. The CDR3 reads CASSYEGTGTIPYEQYF. The CDR3 DNA follows: TGTGCCAGCAGTTACGAGGGGACAGGGACTATCCCCTACGAGCAGTACTTC.

With regard to this clonotype: Just one base apart from a much larger clone, this may be a read error. The V call is TRBV10-3, the J call TRBJ1-5, with D unclear. Looked up from germline, CDR1 is ENHRY and CDR2 is SYGVKD. This CDR3 contains 13 residues. Here the CDR3 reads CAVSPTAPGPQHF. Written as DNA, the CDR3 is TGTGCCGTCAGTCCCACCGCACCGGGGCCCCAGCATTTT.

This clonotype came up many times. This rearrangement joins TRBV27 to TRBJ1-2; TRBD1 is a possible D gene (5 bases). The CDR3 is 14 amino acids. Trimming removed 5 bases at V and 3 bases at J, with 13 bases between. CDR1 is MNHEY and CDR2 is SMNVEV in the germline V gene (reference sequence). In nucleotides, the CDR3 is TGTGCCAGCAGTCCCCGGGGCGCGTACTATGGCTACACCTTC. Translating gives CASSPRGAYYGYTF.

This clonotype was counted many times. The chain combines TRBV15 with TRBJ2-7; no clear D gene. V was trimmed by 3 bases and J by 4 bases, leaving 7 bases between them. The length of the CDR3 is 12 residues. Germline-derived CDR1 and CDR2 are LNHNV and YYDKDF (reference sequence). CDR3 residues: CATSRDRYEQYF. CDR3 coding DNA: TGTGCCACCAGCAGGGATAGGTACGAGCAGTACTTC.

This clonotype has ten or more counts. The gene calls are TRBV2 and TRBJ2-1, with unresolved D. CDR3 length equals 13 residues. V gave up 9 bases and J gave up 9 bases, with 18 bases separating them. The germline CDR1 and CDR2 sequences are SNHLY and FYNNEI. The CDR3 spells CASSRTLEGEQFF. The CDR3 coding sequence is TGTGCCAGTTCCCGGACCTTGGAAGGTGAGCAGTTCTTC.

This clonotype was seen repeatedly, ten times or more. The chain uses TRBV6-2 or TRBV6-3 and TRBJ1-1, with D possibly being TRBD1 (5 bases). V was pared by 5 bases and J by 8 bases, with 27 bases between. CDR1 is MNHEY, CDR2 SVGEGT, per germline. This CDR3 is 17 amino acids long. In nucleotides, the CDR3 is TGTGCCAGCAGTCTTCGGGACCTAGACAGCGGCGGTGAGGAAGCTTTCTTT. Protein: CASSLRDLDSGGEEAFF.

The chain employs TRBV20-1 and TRBJ1-4, with unresolved D. The V and J ends lost 0 bases and 3 bases respectively, with 11 bases between them. The CDR3 covers 15 residues. Germline values: CDR1 DFQATT, CDR2 SNEGSKA (reference sequence). In DNA, the CDR3 is TGCAGTGCTAGAGATCCCGGCGCGGCTAATGAAAAACTGTTTTTT. As protein: CSARDPGAANEKLFF.

The chain couples TRBV5-8 to TRBJ2-2; 7 bases line up with TRBD1. V was pared by 4 bases and J by 4 bases, with 4 bases of the junction left unmatched. This CDR3 has 14 amino acids. The V gene's germline CDR1 is SGHTS and CDR2 YDEGEE. CDR3 sequence reads: CASSRQGPTGELFF. CDR3 DNA sequence: TGTGCCAGCAGCAGACAGGGACCCACCGGGGAGCTGTTTTTT.

This chain joins TRBV19 and TRBJ1-2; 9 bases match TRBD1. The germline gives CDR1 LNHDA, CDR2 SQIVND (reference sequence). The CDR3 sequence is 14 residues long. Trimming removed 8 bases from V and 1 base from J; junction bases left unmatched: 5. The CDR3 region is CASGLGQGNYGYTF. CDR3 nucleotides: TGTGCCAGTGGCCTGGGACAGGGTAACTATGGCTACACCTTC.